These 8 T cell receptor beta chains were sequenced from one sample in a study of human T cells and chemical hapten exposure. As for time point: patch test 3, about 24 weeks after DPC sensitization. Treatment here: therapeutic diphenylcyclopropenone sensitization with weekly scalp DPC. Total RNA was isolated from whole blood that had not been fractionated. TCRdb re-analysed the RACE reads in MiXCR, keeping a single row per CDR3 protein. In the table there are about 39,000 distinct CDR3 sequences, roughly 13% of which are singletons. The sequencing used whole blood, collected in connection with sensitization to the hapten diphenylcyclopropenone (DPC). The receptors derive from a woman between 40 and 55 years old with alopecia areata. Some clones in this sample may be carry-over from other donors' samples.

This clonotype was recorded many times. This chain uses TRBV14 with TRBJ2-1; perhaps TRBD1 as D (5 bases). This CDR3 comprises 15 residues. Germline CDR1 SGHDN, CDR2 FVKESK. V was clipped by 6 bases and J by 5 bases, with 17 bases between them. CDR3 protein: CASRGAESINNEQFF. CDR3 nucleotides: TGTGCCAGCAGAGGGGCAGAGAGTATAAACAATGAGCAGTTCTTC.

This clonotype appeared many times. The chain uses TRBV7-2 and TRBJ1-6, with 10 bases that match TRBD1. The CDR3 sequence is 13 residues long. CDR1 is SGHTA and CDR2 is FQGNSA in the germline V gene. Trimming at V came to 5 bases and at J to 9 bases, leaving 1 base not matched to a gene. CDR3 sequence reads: CASSRDRGSPLHF. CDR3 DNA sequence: TGTGCCAGCAGCCGGGACAGGGGTTCACCCCTCCACTTT.

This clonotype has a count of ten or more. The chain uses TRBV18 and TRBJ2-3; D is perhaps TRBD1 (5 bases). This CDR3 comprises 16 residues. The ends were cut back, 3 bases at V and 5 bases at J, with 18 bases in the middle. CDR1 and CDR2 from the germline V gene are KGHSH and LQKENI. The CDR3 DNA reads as TGTGCCAGCTCACCGACCCACCAGGGTACGGGAGATACGCAGTATTTT. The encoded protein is CASSPTHQGTGDTQYF.

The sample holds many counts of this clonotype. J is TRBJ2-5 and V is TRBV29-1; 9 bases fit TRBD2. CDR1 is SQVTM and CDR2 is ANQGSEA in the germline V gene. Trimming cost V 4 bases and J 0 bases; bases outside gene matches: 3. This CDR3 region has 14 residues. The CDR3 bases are TGCAGCGTTGGTAGCGGGGGTGACCAAGAGACCCAGTACTTC. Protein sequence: CSVGSGGDQETQYF.

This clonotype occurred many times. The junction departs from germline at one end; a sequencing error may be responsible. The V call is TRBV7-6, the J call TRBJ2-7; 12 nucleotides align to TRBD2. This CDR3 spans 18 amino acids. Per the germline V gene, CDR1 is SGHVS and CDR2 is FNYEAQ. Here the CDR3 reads CASGLAGLAGGRSGEQYF. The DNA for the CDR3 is TGTGCCAGCGGCTTAGCGGGTCTAGCGGGAGGGCGGTCTGGAGAGCAGTACTTC.

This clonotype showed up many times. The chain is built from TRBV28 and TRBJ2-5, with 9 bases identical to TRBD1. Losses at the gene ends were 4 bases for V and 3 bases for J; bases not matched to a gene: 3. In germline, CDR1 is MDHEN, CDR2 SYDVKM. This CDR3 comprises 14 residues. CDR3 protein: CASSSGDREETQYF. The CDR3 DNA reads TGTGCCAGCAGTTCGGGGGACAGGGAAGAGACCCAGTACTTC.

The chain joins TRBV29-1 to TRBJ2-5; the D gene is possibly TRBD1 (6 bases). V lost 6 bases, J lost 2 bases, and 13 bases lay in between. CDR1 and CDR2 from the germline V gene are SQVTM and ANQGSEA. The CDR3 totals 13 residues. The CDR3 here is CSVLRDNQETQYF. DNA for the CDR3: TGCAGCGTGCTCCGGGACAATCAAGAGACCCAGTACTTC.

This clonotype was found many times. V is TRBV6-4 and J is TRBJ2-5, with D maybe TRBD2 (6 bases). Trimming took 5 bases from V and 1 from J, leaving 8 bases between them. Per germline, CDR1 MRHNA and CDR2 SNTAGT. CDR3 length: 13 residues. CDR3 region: CASSRDSQETQYF. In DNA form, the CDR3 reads TGTGCCAGCAGTCGGGACTCCCAAGAGACCCAGTACTTC.